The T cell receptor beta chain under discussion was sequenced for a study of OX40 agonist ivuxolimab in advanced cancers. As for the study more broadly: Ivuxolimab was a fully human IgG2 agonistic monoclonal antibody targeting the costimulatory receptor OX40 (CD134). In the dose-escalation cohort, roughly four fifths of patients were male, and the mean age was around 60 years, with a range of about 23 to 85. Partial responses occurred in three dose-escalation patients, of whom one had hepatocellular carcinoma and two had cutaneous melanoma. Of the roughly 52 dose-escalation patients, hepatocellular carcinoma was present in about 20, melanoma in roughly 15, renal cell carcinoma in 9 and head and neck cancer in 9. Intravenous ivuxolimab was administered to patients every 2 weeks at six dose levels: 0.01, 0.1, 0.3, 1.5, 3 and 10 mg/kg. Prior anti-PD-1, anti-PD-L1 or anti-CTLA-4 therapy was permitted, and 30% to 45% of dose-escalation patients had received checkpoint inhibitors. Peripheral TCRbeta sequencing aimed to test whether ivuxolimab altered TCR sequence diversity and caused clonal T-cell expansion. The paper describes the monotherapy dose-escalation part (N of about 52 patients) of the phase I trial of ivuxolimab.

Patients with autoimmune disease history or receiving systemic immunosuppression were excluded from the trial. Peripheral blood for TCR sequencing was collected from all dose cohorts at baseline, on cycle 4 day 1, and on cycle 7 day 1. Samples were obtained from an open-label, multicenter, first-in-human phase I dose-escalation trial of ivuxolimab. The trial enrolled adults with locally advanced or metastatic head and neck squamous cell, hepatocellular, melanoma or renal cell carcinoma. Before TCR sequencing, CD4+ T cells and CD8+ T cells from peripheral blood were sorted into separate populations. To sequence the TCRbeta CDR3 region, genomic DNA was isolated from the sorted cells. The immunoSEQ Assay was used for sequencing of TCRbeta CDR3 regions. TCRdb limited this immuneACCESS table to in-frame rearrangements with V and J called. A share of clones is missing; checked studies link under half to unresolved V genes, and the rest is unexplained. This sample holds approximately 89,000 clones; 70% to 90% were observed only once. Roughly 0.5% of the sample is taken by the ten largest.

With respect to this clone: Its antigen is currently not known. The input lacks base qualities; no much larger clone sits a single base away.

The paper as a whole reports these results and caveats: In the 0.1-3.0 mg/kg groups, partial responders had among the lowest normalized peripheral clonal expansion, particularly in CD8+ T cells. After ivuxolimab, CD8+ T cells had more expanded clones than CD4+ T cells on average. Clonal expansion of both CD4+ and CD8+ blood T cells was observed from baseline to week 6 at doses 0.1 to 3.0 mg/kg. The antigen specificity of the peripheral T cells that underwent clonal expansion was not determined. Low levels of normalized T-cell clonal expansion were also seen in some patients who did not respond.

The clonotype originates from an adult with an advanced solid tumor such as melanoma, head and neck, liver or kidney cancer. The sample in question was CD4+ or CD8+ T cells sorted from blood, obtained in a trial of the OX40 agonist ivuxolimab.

The DNA sequence is given as TGTGCCAGCAGTTATCTCCGGGACAGGGTGTACTTC. The translation is CASSYLRDRVYF. The chain links TRBV27 with TRBJ2-7, with 9 junctional bases fitting TRBD1. The cysteine opens and the phenylalanine closes a CDR3 of 12 amino acids. This entry keeps only the CDR3 DNA: 36 bases, framed from base 1. V ends up 4 bases short and J 12 bases short, with an unmatched junction base count of 7. The germline V gene (reference sequence) specifies MNHEY as CDR1 and SMNVEV as CDR2.